This T cell receptor (beta chain) was captured by sequencing in a study of technical replicates of blood from a handful of donors. Measured with immunoSEQ multiplex PCR; TCRdb has only the in-frame clones, and not every one. Altogether 40,000 to 60,000 clones are present, approximately 90% being singletons, with the ten largest covering 3% to 5%. The sample taken for sequencing was PBMCs. This sequence was found in a human donor in good health. Some clones in this sample may be carry-over from other donors' samples.

CDR3 protein: CASSLGLADLEQYF. The CDR3 nucleotides read TGTGCCAGCAGCTTAGGACTAGCGGACCTCGAGCAGTACTTC. The chain uses TRBV7-2 and TRBJ2-7; 9 bases line up with TRBD2. The CDR3 contains 14 residues. The J segment lost 6 bases and the V segment lost 1 base, leaving 4 bases of the junction unmatched. The V gene's germline CDR1 is SGHTA and CDR2 FQGNSA.